The T cell receptor (beta chain) described here comes from a study of T cells after yellow fever vaccination. Details on this clonotype: What it binds is unknown.

General observations from the study: Few clonotypes appeared in both CD4 and CD8 compartments. Reappearing after the booster were most of the clones from primary vaccination (around 96% CD4, around 90% CD8).

The CDR3 consists of 13 residues. V was clipped by 5 bases and J by 1 base, with 12 bases between them. Germline-derived CDR1 and CDR2 are GTSNPN and SVGIG (reference sequence). Making TCR cDNA involved 5'RACE template switching, which added UMIs and a universal primer site. A single record per CDR3 protein comes from TCRdb applying MiXCR to the 5' RACE reads. This table holds under 200,000 distinct CDR3 sequences, about 10% found once. The input for sequencing was CD8+ T cells sorted from PBMCs, taken 15 days after the yellow fever booster vaccination. The chain has TRBV30 and TRBJ2-7; the D is unclear. The TCR comes from a man aged 18 to 30 who received the YFV17D yellow fever vaccine. The CDR3 region has the DNA TGTGCCTGGGCCCGAGGCAGTTCCTACGAGCAGTACTTC. Its protein is CAWARGSSYEQYF.